The 30 T cell receptor beta chains presented below share a single source sample, sequenced in a study of response to subunit inactivated influenza vaccine. MiXCR, run by TCRdb on the RT-PCR reads, gives a single entry per CDR3 protein. The sample yields under 800,000 distinct CDR3 sequences, approximately 15% seen once. The specimen comprised PBMCs from blood, sampled around 14 days before vaccination. Receptors were obtained from a man in his forties or fifties who received an inactivated influenza vaccine.

This chain connects TRBV20-1 to TRBJ1-1; 7 bases are shared with TRBD1. CDR3 length: 18 residues. The germline V gene has CDR1 DFQATT and CDR2 SNEGSKA (reference sequence). The trim removed 1 base at V and 1 base at J, leaving 15 bases unmatched. The CDR3 DNA reads TGCAGTGCTAGAGCCCAATTAGGACAGGAGACTTGGAACACTGAAGCTTTCTTT. This codes for CSARAQLGQETWNTEAFF.

This clonotype was counted between two and nine times. The chain joins TRBV5-1 to TRBJ1-4; D is undetermined. Germline values: CDR1 SGHRS, CDR2 YFSETQ. The CDR3 has 13 residues. V lost 5 bases and J lost 8, with 13 bases in between. The DNA for the CDR3 is TGCGCCAGCAGTTGGGCAGAAGGGGAAAAACTGTTTTTT. Protein: CASSWAEGEKLFF.

This clonotype came up a few times. This chain connects TRBV14 to TRBJ2-2, with D possibly TRBD1 on 6 matching bases. V lost 4 bases, J lost 6 bases, and 9 bases lay in between. CDR1 SGHDN and CDR2 FVKESK come from the germline V gene. The length of the CDR3 is 13 residues. CDR3 in amino acids: CASSPRQAGELFF. Here the CDR3 DNA reads TGTGCCAGCAGCCCCCGACAGGCCGGGGAGCTGTTTTTT.

The genes are TRBV28 and TRBJ2-7, with D possibly matching TRBD2 (5 bases). Germline CDR1 is MDHEN and CDR2 is SYDVKM. This CDR3 has 15 amino acids. Trimming removed 5 bases at V and 0 bases at J, with 14 bases between. The CDR3 DNA is TGTGCCAGCAGTCCCGAGATGGGAGTCTCCTACGAGCAGTACTTC. Protein product: CASSPEMGVSYEQYF.

The V and J genes are TRBV25-1 and TRBJ1-2; TRBD1 matches at 8 bases. The CDR3 loop spans 14 amino acids. The germline V gene has CDR1 MGHDK and CDR2 SYGVNS. Germline trimming cut 4 bases from V and 2 bases from J; bases unmatched to any gene: 3. The CDR3 region is CASSGRQGNYGYTF. The CDR3 region has the DNA TGTGCCAGCAGTGGAAGACAGGGGAACTATGGCTACACCTTC.

This chain links TRBV6-5 with TRBJ2-7; 10 bases agree with TRBD2. Per the germline V gene, CDR1 is MNHEY and CDR2 is SVGAGI. CDR3 length: 12 amino acids. The junction had 6 bases not matched to a gene; V was cut back by 10 bases and J by 6 bases. The CDR3 loop reads CATSGRASEQYF. The DNA for the CDR3 is TGTGCCACAAGCGGGAGGGCCTCCGAGCAGTACTTC.

This clonotype was counted a few times. The V call is TRBV2, the J call TRBJ1-2; no clear D. The V and J ends lost 7 bases and 4 bases respectively, with 10 bases between them. Germline V gene data show CDR1 as SNHLY and CDR2 as FYNNEI. This CDR3 comprises 12 residues. Written as DNA, the CDR3 is TGTGCCAGCACCCCAGACCTCTATGGCTACACCTTC. Protein sequence: CASTPDLYGYTF.

This clonotype was found a few times. The gene calls are TRBV28 and TRBJ2-1; D gene unclear. Trimming shortened V by 6 bases and J by 5 bases, and 5 bases separated the two germline ends. This CDR3 is 11 amino acids long. Germline CDR1 MDHEN, CDR2 SYDVKM. The CDR3 here is CASRRNNEQFF. The CDR3, as DNA: TGTGCCAGCAGGCGTAACAATGAGCAGTTCTTC.

This clonotype was counted only a few times. The V gene is TRBV29-1, the J gene TRBJ2-7; D not certain. Germline assignment: CDR1 SQVTM and CDR2 ANQGSEA. The CDR3 has 11 residues. Trimming stripped 6 bases from V and 3 bases from J, with 9 bases between. CDR3 sequence (DNA): TGCAGCGTCACCGAAAACTACGAGCAGTACTTC. Translating gives CSVTENYEQYF.

This clonotype was counted many times. This chain links TRBV5-1 with TRBJ2-1, with D unclear. V was trimmed by 5 bases and J by 8 bases, leaving 8 bases between them. This CDR3 is built from 11 residues. The germline CDR1 and CDR2 sequences are SGHRS and YFSETQ. In DNA, the CDR3 is TGCGCCAGCAGTGAAAGGGATGAGCAGTTCTTC. Amino acid sequence: CASSERDEQFF.

This clonotype was counted between two and nine times. The J gene is TRBJ2-2, the V gene TRBV27; perhaps TRBD2 as D (6 bases). Trimming took 3 bases from V and 8 from J, leaving 10 bases between them. The CDR3 sequence is 13 residues long. CDR1 MNHEY and CDR2 SMNVEV come from the germline V gene (reference sequence). The CDR3 loop is CASSFGGKGELFF. The CDR3 DNA is TGTGCCAGCAGTTTTGGGGGGAAGGGGGAGCTGTTTTTT.

Comment on this clonotype: A much larger clone is a single base away; this may be a read error. The CDR3 loop reads CASGTGTTNTGELFF. The CDR3 DNA reads TGTGCTAGTGGGACAGGGACAACGAACACCGGGGAGCTGTTTTTT. The chain is built from TRBV12-5 and TRBJ2-2; TRBD1 matches at 7 bases. Germline V gives CDR1 LGHNT, CDR2 FRNRAP. V trimming: 6 bases; J trimming: 0 bases; junction bases outside the gene matches: 4. CDR3 size: 15 residues.

There are many counts of this clonotype. The chain combines TRBV21-1 with TRBJ1-4. TRBV21-1 has pseudogene status. The length of the CDR3 is 15 residues. CDR3 coding DNA: TGTGCCAGCACCTCGCGGGGGTCGACTAATGAAAAACTGTTTTTT. It codes for CASTSRGSTNEKLFF.

This chain joins TRBV12-3 or TRBV12-4 and TRBJ2-2, with 7 bases that match TRBD2. This CDR3 is built from 15 residues. J gave up 6 bases and V 6 bases, and 10 bases lay outside the gene matches. This CDR3 is CASRISGKASGELFF. The CDR3 DNA is TGTGCCAGCAGGATAAGCGGGAAAGCCTCCGGGGAGCTGTTTTTT.

This clonotype was seen only a few times. The chain uses TRBV9 and TRBJ2-1, with 9 bases matching TRBD2. The length of the CDR3 is 16 residues. Germline CDR1 SGDLS, CDR2 YYNGEE. V gave up 3 bases and J gave up 0 bases; unmatched junction bases: 4. The CDR3 here is CASSGGSGGSYNEQFF. The DNA for the CDR3 is TGTGCCAGCAGCGGTGGTAGCGGGGGCTCCTACAATGAGCAGTTCTTC.

The rearrangement uses TRBV6-4 and TRBJ1-1; D is possibly TRBD1 (5 bases). Trimming removed 5 bases at V and 2 bases at J, with 27 bases between. The V gene's germline CDR1 is MRHNA and CDR2 SNTAGT. The CDR3 extends over 19 amino acids. CDR3 sequence reads: CASSHNPGRSGRGNTEAFF. The CDR3 DNA sequence: TGTGCCAGCAGTCACAATCCGGGACGTTCGGGAAGGGGAAACACTGAAGCTTTCTTT.

This chain links TRBV2 with TRBJ2-2, with D possibly TRBD1 on 5 matching bases. The germline V gene encodes CDR1 SNHLY and CDR2 FYNNEI. V lost 4 bases to trimming and J lost 7 bases, with 16 bases between them. This CDR3 has 15 residues. The CDR3 bases are TGTGCCAGCAGTGGGCCGCAGGGTACTTTCGGGGAGCTGTTTTTT. It is translated as CASSGPQGTFGELFF.

This clonotype was detected many times. V gene TRBV10-3 combines with J gene TRBJ2-1, with D possibly TRBD2 on 5 matching bases. Germline V gene lookup returns CDR1 ENHRY and CDR2 SYGVKD. The CDR3 contains 13 residues. V lost 2 bases to trimming and J lost 15 bases, with 17 bases between them. CDR3 sequence: CAISEGGSVRRFF. Here the CDR3 DNA reads TGTGCCATCAGTGAGGGAGGTAGCGTTCGTCGGTTCTTC.

This chain connects TRBV24-1 to TRBJ2-1; 8 bases are shared with TRBD2. With V trimmed by 5 bases and J by 7 bases, 9 bases remained unmatched. The CDR3 extends over 15 amino acids. The germline V gene has CDR1 KGHDR and CDR2 SFDVKD. The CDR3 protein is CATSVSGGPGNEQFF. Written as DNA, the CDR3 is TGTGCCACCAGTGTTTCGGGGGGGCCAGGTAATGAGCAGTTCTTC.

This chain's CDR3 is CATSFHPDRSSYEQYF. Here the CDR3 DNA reads TGTGCCACCAGTTTTCATCCGGACAGGTCTTCCTACGAGCAGTACTTC. The gene calls are TRBV24-1 and TRBJ2-7; 7 bases align to TRBD1. The CDR3 contains 16 residues. Germline loops: CDR1 KGHDR, CDR2 SFDVKD. J was trimmed by 1 base and V by 6 bases; bases with no gene match: 11.

A few counts support this clonotype. This rearrangement joins TRBV6-2 or TRBV6-3 to TRBJ2-5; 7 bases line up with TRBD1. The V segment lost 7 bases and the J segment 5 bases; nucleotides outside the gene matches: 4. There are 12 residues in the CDR3. CDR1 and CDR2 from the germline V gene are MNHEY and SVGEGT. This chain's CDR3 is CASTDRVETQYF. The CDR3 DNA follows: TGTGCCAGCACCGACAGGGTGGAGACCCAGTACTTC.

This clonotype was observed a handful of times. This chain's CDR3 is CASSRNSGSEQFF. The CDR3 DNA follows: TGTGCCAGCAGCCGAAATTCCGGGAGTGAGCAGTTCTTC. V usage is TRBV5-5 and J usage is TRBJ2-1; D perhaps matches TRBD2 (6 bases). V lost 4 bases to trimming and J lost 9 bases, with 14 bases between them. The CDR3 extends over 13 amino acids. The germline CDR1 and CDR2 sequences are SGHKS and YYEKEE (reference sequence).

The chain recombines TRBV7-8 with TRBJ2-1; 14 bases align to TRBD2. The CDR3 is made up of 16 amino acids. Germline V CDR1 and CDR2: SGHVS, FQNEAQ. The ends lost 3 bases at V and 8 bases at J; junction bases unmatched: 6. Here the CDR3 DNA reads TGTGCCAGCAGCTTGGGACTAGCGGGAGATTTGGATGAGCAGTTCTTC. Its translation is CASSLGLAGDLDEQFF.

This clonotype has more than one count but fewer than ten. The rearrangement links TRBV24-1 to TRBJ2-1; the match to TRBD2 covers 13 bases. V lost 5 bases to trimming and J lost 10 bases; unmatched junction nucleotides: 10. The CDR3 runs to 16 residues. Germline CDR1 is KGHDR and CDR2 is SFDVKD. This CDR3 reads CATSGSGLAGMGEQFF. In DNA form, the CDR3 reads TGTGCCACCAGTGGATCGGGACTAGCGGGAATGGGGGAGCAGTTCTTC.

This clonotype was recorded many times. The chain employs TRBV4-3 and TRBJ2-3; TRBD2 matches 7 bases. Germline values: CDR1 LGHNA, CDR2 YSLEER. The CDR3 spans 16 residues. J gave up 1 base and V 1 base, and 5 bases lay outside the gene matches. The CDR3 DNA follows: TGCGCCAGCAGCCAAGCAGCCAGCGGGGGCACAGATACGCAGTATTTT. It specifies CASSQAASGGTDTQYF.

The rearrangement joins TRBV20-1 to TRBJ2-4; 11 bases fit TRBD2. In germline, CDR1 is DFQATT, CDR2 SNEGSKA (reference sequence). This CDR3 is 19 amino acids long. V trimming: 1 base; J trimming: 7 bases; junction bases outside the gene matches: 18. The CDR3 spells CSARGWHSGGAIKGNIQYF. The DNA for the CDR3 is TGCAGTGCTAGAGGGTGGCATAGCGGGGGGGCGATCAAGGGGAACATTCAGTACTTC.

This clonotype has more than one count but fewer than ten. This chain connects TRBV4-3 to TRBJ1-4; D may be TRBD1 (5 bases). The CDR3 spans 14 residues. Germline lookup yields CDR1 LGHNA and CDR2 YSLEER. The V and J ends lost 4 bases and 5 bases respectively, with 11 bases between them. The CDR3 region has the DNA TGCGCCAGCAGCCGCAGGGACGGAAATGAAAAACTGTTTTTT. It yields the protein CASSRRDGNEKLFF.

This clonotype has more than one count but fewer than ten. The V and J genes are TRBV28 and TRBJ2-1; TRBD1 matches 7 bases. Germline values: CDR1 MDHEN, CDR2 SYDVKM. The V gene end was trimmed by 8 bases and the J gene end by 0 bases; junction bases not matched to a gene: 4. The CDR3 covers 14 residues. The CDR3 nucleotides are TGTGCCAGCCTGGGACAGACCTCCTACAATGAGCAGTTCTTC. This sequence encodes CASLGQTSYNEQFF. Supplemented by reference TRBV28 and TRBJ2-1, the full variable domain reads DVKVTQSSRYLVKRTGEKVFLECVQDMDHENMFWYRQDPGLGLRLIYFSYDVKMKEKGDIPEGYSVSREKKERFSLILESASTNQTSMYLCASLGQTSYNEQFFGPGTRLTVL.

The chain combines TRBV2 with TRBJ2-1; D is uncertain. The germline V gene encodes CDR1 SNHLY and CDR2 FYNNEI. V was shortened by 4 bases and J by 5 bases, with 15 bases between the two germline ends. The CDR3 has 15 residues. The CDR3 loop is CASSVGPVANNEQFF. The CDR3 DNA follows: TGTGCCAGCAGTGTAGGCCCAGTCGCGAACAATGAGCAGTTCTTC.

The J gene is TRBJ2-3, the V gene TRBV11-2; D not certain. Germline CDR1 and CDR2: SGHAT and FQNNGV. Deletions cut 1 base from V and 4 bases from J, with 6 bases between. CDR3 size: 13 residues. In DNA, the CDR3 is TGTGCCAGCAGCTTAGGAGACGCAGATACGCAGTATTTT. Translating gives CASSLGDADTQYF.